These 6 T cell receptor beta chains came from one sample sequenced in a study of multiple sclerosis patients with progressive multifocal leukoencephalopathy. Using immunoSEQ multiplex PCR, the repertoire was profiled, and TCRdb retains in-frame clones only, with some absent. Of approximately 29,000 clones listed, more than 70% are singletons. This sample's time point: time of PML onset. The sequencing used PBMCs, collected from a patient treated with natalizumab. The source is a woman aged 25 to 39 with progressive multifocal leukoencephalopathy.

The V gene is TRBV27, the J gene TRBJ2-3; D is unresolved. Trimming cost V 6 bases and J 1 base, with 8 bases left between them. The CDR3 length is 13 residues. In germline, CDR1 is MNHEY, CDR2 SMNVEV (reference sequence). The CDR3 protein is CASSPSGTDTQYF. The CDR3 DNA is TGTGCCAGCAGCCCTTCTGGCACAGATACGCAGTATTTT.

The V and J genes are TRBV4-1 and TRBJ2-2, with a possible D match to TRBD2 (7 bases). The germline CDR1 and CDR2 sequences are MGHRA and YSYEKL. V lost 4 bases and J lost 6, with 21 bases in between. This CDR3 region has 17 residues. CDR3 DNA sequence: TGCGCCAGCAGCCTCGCTGGGGGCGGGAGCCCCCCCGGGGAGCTGTTTTTT. Translated, it gives CASSLAGGGSPPGELFF.

The chain employs TRBV7-9 and TRBJ1-1; D perhaps matches TRBD1 (5 bases). Trimming removed 1 base at V and 3 bases at J, with 6 bases between. The CDR3 has 13 residues. From germline, CDR1 is SEHNR and CDR2 FQNEAQ (reference sequence). Written as DNA, the CDR3 is TGTGCCAGCAGCTTAGGGGGGGACACTGAAGCTTTCTTT. Its translation: CASSLGGDTEAFF.

The chain links TRBV28 to TRBJ2-2; D not certain. Trimming left V 7 bases short and J 7 bases short, with 10 bases between. CDR1 MDHEN and CDR2 SYDVKM come from the germline V gene. The CDR3 spans 12 residues. The CDR3 region has the DNA TGTGCCAGCAATGACTGGGGCGGGGAGCTGTTTTTT. It translates to CASNDWGGELFF.

The CDR3 here is CASSRTGGGIYEQYF. The CDR3, as DNA: TGTGCCAGCAGCAGAACAGGGGGCGGAATCTACGAGCAGTACTTC. The V call is TRBV4-2, the J call TRBJ2-7, with 9 bases identical to TRBD1. V lost 5 bases to trimming and J lost 3 bases; unmatched junction nucleotides: 8. The CDR3 contains 15 residues. From germline, CDR1 is LGHNA and CDR2 YNFKEQ.

The chain couples TRBV11-2 to TRBJ2-5; D unclear. The CDR3 extends over 11 amino acids. Looked up from germline, CDR1 is SGHAT and CDR2 is FQNNGV. V gave up 4 bases and J gave up 2 bases, with 2 bases separating them. This CDR3 is CASSSQETQYF. The CDR3 DNA reads as TGTGCCAGCAGCTCACAAGAGACCCAGTACTTC.